This T cell receptor (beta chain) was identified during a study of beta chain features in type 1 diabetes. The study reverse transcribed the entire isolated RNA, so it sequenced expressed TCRB transcripts. Repertoires were generated with immunoSEQ multiplex PCR, while TCRdb's copy carries only in-frame clones and drops some. The sample yields about 340,000 clones, approximately 8% seen once. V lost 8 bases and J 2 bases, leaving 12 bases between the germline ends. This CDR3 contains 13 residues. CDR1 and CDR2 (germline): MNHNS, SASEGT. Source material: central memory CD4+ T cells from blood. The V gene is TRBV6-1, the J gene TRBJ2-5; a weak D match, TRBD2 (7 bases). The receptor was isolated from a woman between 18 and 30 years old in good health. This chain's CDR3 is CASQRGGQETQYF. The CDR3 coding sequence is TGTGCCAGCCAAAGGGGGGGTCAAGAGACCCAGTACTTC.